A selection of T cell receptor beta chains follows, all from one sample in a study of T cell repertoires in cytomegalovirus infection. MiXCR, run by TCRdb on the reads, gives a single entry per CDR3 protein. The sample contains a few hundred thousand distinct CDR3 sequences, roughly 9.5% of which appear only once. The sample consisted of PBMCs. All receptors derive from a human donor in good health (CMV status not recorded). Some clones in this sample may be carry-over from other donors' samples. CDR3s include the opening cysteine and the closing phenylalanine or tryptophan. Each record gives: clone size, V gene, J gene, D gene, CDR3 DNA, CDR3 protein. A D gene is named only where the DNA matches it firmly. The size of a clone is reported for some rows only, either as once, few or many, or as a class for expanded clones.

many	TRBV28	TRBJ1-2	NA	TGTGCCAGCAGTTTACGGACAGACTATGGCTACACCTTC	CASSLRTDYGYTF
NA	TRBV7-6	TRBJ2-1	TRBD1	TGTGCCAGCAGCTTAGCGACAAGGACAGGGGGCAATGAGCAGTTCTTC	CASSLATRTGGNEQFF
many	TRBV6-2/TRBV6-3	TRBJ1-2	NA	TGTGCCAGCAGCCCGGACAGAGACGCTAAAGGCTACACCTTC	CASSPDRDAKGYTF
NA	TRBV6-2/TRBV6-3	TRBJ2-7	TRBD1	TGTGCCAGCAGTTCTCTTTGGACAGGGGGTTTACGCGAGCAGTACTTC	CASSSLWTGGLREQYF
few	TRBV10-3	TRBJ1-1	NA	TGTGCCATCAGAGGCCAGGCGAACACTGAAGCTTTCTTT	CAIRGQANTEAFF
few	TRBV18	TRBJ1-2	TRBD1	TGTGCCAGCTCACTCGACAGGGGGGCTGGCTACACCTTC	CASSLDRGAGYTF
many	TRBV2	TRBJ2-5	TRBD1	TGTGCCAGCAGTAGGGGACAGGGGGCTCGGAGAGAGACCCAGTACTTC	CASSRGQGARRETQYF
few	TRBV5-5	TRBJ2-3	NA	TGTGCCAGCAGCTTGGGGAACGGCCTATACACAGATACGCAGTATTTT	CASSLGNGLYTDTQYF
few	TRBV15	TRBJ1-1	NA	TGTGCCACCAGCAGAGCTGGCAGCAACACTGAAGCTTTCTTT	CATSRAGSNTEAFF
many	TRBV7-2	TRBJ1-5	NA	TGTGCCAGCAGCTTATACAGGGAAAATCAGCCCCAGCATTTT	CASSLYRENQPQHF
few	TRBV7-9	TRBJ2-1	NA	TGTGCCAGCAGCCCCAGCGGGTGGTTAAACAATGAGCAGTTCTTC	CASSPSGWLNNEQFF
NA	TRBV4-1	TRBJ1-5	NA	TGCGCCAGCAGCCCCCAACAGGGTCTGAGCAATCAGCCCCAGCATTTT	CASSPQQGLSNQPQHF
few	TRBV6-1	TRBJ2-7	NA	TGTGCCAGCAGTGAAAGGACCGGGGGCCAGAGCTACGAGCAGTACTTC	CASSERTGGQSYEQYF
few	TRBV6-6	TRBJ2-6	NA	TGTGCCAGCACGCCCTTAGTGCGAGTTTCCGGGGCCAACGTCCTGACTTTC	CASTPLVRVSGANVLTF
NA	TRBV2	TRBJ2-2	NA	TGTGCCAGCAGTCCCGGCGCAGGGATATCTAACACAGCGAACACCGGGGAGCTGTTTTTT	CASSPGAGISNTANTGELFF
many	TRBV7-9	TRBJ2-7	NA	TGTGCCATTGGCCGTACCGTCTACGAGCAGTACTTC	CAIGRTVYEQYF
many	TRBV7-2	TRBJ2-3	NA	TGTGCCAGCAGCTTAGAGGGCAGGGGACGGGGTACGCAGTATTTT	CASSLEGRGRGTQYF
few	TRBV7-2	TRBJ2-1	TRBD1	TGTGCCAGCAGCGGTGACAGGGCAACCTACAATGAGCAGTTCTTC	CASSGDRATYNEQFF
few	TRBV27	TRBJ2-7	TRBD1	TGTGCCAGCAAAGTTAGGGGACAGTCTCTATACGAGCAGTACTTC	CASKVRGQSLYEQYF
few	TRBV24-1	TRBJ2-7	NA	TGTGCCACCAGTGACCCGGCGAAGTCCAGCGAGCAGTACTTC	CATSDPAKSSEQYF
few	TRBV7-2	TRBJ2-5	TRBD2	TGTGCCAGCAGCCCAGCGGGCGGGAGGGAGACCCAGTACTTC	CASSPAGGRETQYF
few	TRBV4-3	TRBJ2-1	NA	TGCGCCAGCAGCCAAGATCATGCGGCGGGGAGCTACAATGAGCAGTTCTTC	CASSQDHAAGSYNEQFF
few	TRBV6-2/TRBV6-3	TRBJ1-5	NA	TGTGCCAGCAGTTACTCGACCAGCAATCAGCCCCAGCATTTT	CASSYSTSNQPQHF
many	TRBV6-1	TRBJ2-6	NA	TGTGCCAGCAGAAGCCTCCTAGCGCCCGGCTCTGGGGCCAACGTCCTGACTTTC	CASRSLLAPGSGANVLTF
many	TRBV12-3/TRBV12-4	TRBJ1-3	TRBD1	TGTGCCAGCAGTTTCAGTTCGACAAGCCAGGGGGGCTCTGGAAACACCATATATTTT	CASSFSSTSQGGSGNTIYF
NA	TRBV7-9	TRBJ2-4	TRBD2	TGTGCCAGCAGCCAGCCGGGACTAGCGCTTGAAAACATTCAGTACTTC	CASSQPGLALENIQYF
NA	TRBV20-1	TRBJ2-7	TRBD1	TGCAGTGCTGGACAGGGGAGTGAGGACGAGCAGTACTTC	CSAGQGSEDEQYF
many	TRBV7-6	TRBJ2-1	NA	TGTGCCAGCAGCTTACCGGAAGCGGGCCCCGCCTACAATGAGCAGTTCTTC	CASSLPEAGPAYNEQFF
NA	TRBV4-1	TRBJ2-5	NA	TGCGCCGAAGGAAAGTCTCCCCAGTACTTC	CAEGKSPQYF
many	TRBV6-1	TRBJ2-7	TRBD1	TGTGCCAGCTCTTCGCTTCCGGGACAGGGGGCCGGCGAGCAGTACTTC	CASSSLPGQGAGEQYF
NA	TRBV3-1	TRBJ2-1	NA	TGTGCCAGCAGCCAGTCTGGGTTCGGGGACAATGAGCAGTTCTTC	CASSQSGFGDNEQFF
many	TRBV7-9	TRBJ2-7	NA	TGTGCCAGCAGCTTCGAGAGGGGTTCCGAGCAGTACTTC	CASSFERGSEQYF
NA	TRBV28	TRBJ2-1	TRBD2	TGTGCCAGCCACAGTTTAGAGCTAGCGGGAGTGCTTGAGCAGTTCTTC	CASHSLELAGVLEQFF